This T cell receptor beta chain was found in a study of blood T cell repertoires in COVID-19. Recovery meant two consecutive negative NP/OP PCR tests, professional clearance, or resolved symptoms. After removal of 5 bases from V and 6 bases from J, the junction contained 15 bases not matched to a gene. Germline V CDR1 and CDR2: LGHNA, YNFKEQ. CDR3 length: 17 residues. Libraries were prepared by immunoSEQ multiplex PCR; TCRdb keeps only in-frame clonotypes and omits some of them. This sample has 250,000 to 400,000 clones, with roughly 90% found just once. The sample comprised PBMCs or T cells enriched from blood (not recorded which). This clonotype originated in a man aged 60-69 years who had recovered from COVID-19. The chain recombines TRBV4-2 with TRBJ2-2; 7 bases match TRBD2. CDR3 sequence: CASSNLPPGGTAGELFF. The CDR3 coding sequence is TGTGCCAGCAGCAATCTACCTCCGGGGGGAACCGCCGGGGAGCTGTTTTTT.